This T cell receptor (beta chain) was sequenced for a study of blood T cell repertoires in COVID-19. Background on the study: COVID-19 samples, acute and convalescent, were from the United States, Italy and Spain.

Assay: immunoSEQ multiplex PCR; the TCRdb copy retains only in-frame clones and omits some. The sample contains approximately 120,000 clones, about 90% of which appear only once. The Seattle patients, enrolled during active infection, were followed longitudinally. This clone was picked up one time. Germline lookup yields CDR1 KGHSH and CDR2 LQKENI. The CDR3 extends over 13 amino acids. Trimming took 5 bases from V and 2 from J, leaving 8 bases between them. The TCR comes from a man aged 50 to 59 with COVID-19, enrolled during active disease. Sequencing used peripheral blood. The rearrangement uses TRBV18 and TRBJ2-3, with D perhaps matching TRBD1 (6 bases). CDR3 DNA sequence: TGTGCCAGCTCAGGGGACATCACAGATACGCAGTATTTT. It encodes CASSGDITDTQYF.